Listed here is a single TCR beta chain. Its recognized antigen is unknown. No base-level quality is on record; no much larger clone is a single base apart. These data originate in a study of shared clonotypes between healthy human individuals (TCRdb year 2020). Background on the whole study: A few men and a couple of women, aged 18 to 49 years, made up the cohort. For each donor, three plates each were used for CD4 naive and CD4 memory, two plates were used for CD8 naive, and one plate was used for CD8 memory. To estimate repertoire size and how much clonotype sharing occurs between individuals, the study deeply sequenced the blood TCR repertoires of five healthy adults. To increase sequencing depth and limit assay-specific biases, different laboratories used diverse techniques to prepare libraries and sequence TCR repertoires. Each donor's leukapheresis produced roughly between roughly 0.9 and 9 billion PBMCs. The study at large found these results: Incomplete sequencing was indicated by rarefaction of sorted-subset datasets, despite the large sequencing depth. Sampling was limited to blood, and TCR repertoires in tissue likely differ from TCR repertoires in blood. Pairwise subsampling led to the expectation that sequencing depth would affect the degree of clonotype sharing among donors. Because the study included a small number of donors, the genetic and exposure-history diversity represented was limited. When a few donors were compared, the shared fraction of clonotypes was roughly 4.8% for naive CD4, roughly 3.4% for naive CD8, 2% to 2.5% for memory CD4, and around 0.4% for memory CD8. Naive subsets generally had larger estimated clonotype richness than memory subsets did. Clonotypes shared by all four sorted-subset donors showed higher generation probabilities than non-shared clonotypes.

CD8 naive samples consisted of CD45RO-negative cells that were positively selected for CCR7, yielding a CD45RA+CCR7+ population without TemRA cells. Donors were healthy HIV-negative adults with no recently reported acute infections or vaccinations. Only Caucasian adults living in Nashville, Tennessee, USA were represented among the donors. After blood collection by leukapheresis, PBMCs were isolated using Ficoll-Histopaque density gradient centrifugation and then cryopreserved in the vapor phase of liquid nitrogen. Purity and quantity of every magnetically sorted T cell population were checked by analytical flow cytometry. From each sorted fraction, genomic DNA was isolated and quantified by UV absorbance on a Nanodrop 2000c. Using the deep immunoSEQ assay, TCR CDR3 regions were amplified from genomic DNA by multiplex PCR. Extracted genomic DNA from each cell subset was spread evenly across all wells of several immunoSEQ 96-well plates, with each plate serving as a replicate. For sorted subsets, about 200 ng genomic DNA, equal to 30,000 to 35,000 T cell genomes, was loaded into each replicate PCR. Purified libraries were quantified with a Qubit 3.0 fluorometer, sized on a Bioanalyzer 2100, and re-quantified with the KAPA Library Quantification kit. A separate single-read 150-cycle Illumina NextSeq 550 flow cell was used to sequence each immunoSEQ 96-well plate. Per the source publication's procedure: Because the immunoSEQ output held only junctional sequences and lacked quality scores, the filtering could not match the filtering applied to full-length reads. Sequences were annotated with PyIR, a Python wrapper for IgBLAST v1.9, and V/J genes and CDR3 were assigned using IMGT germline references. Reads were filtered out if the reads had weak V/J assignments (E-value above 1e-6), no CDR3, stop codons, out-of-frame junctions, or ambiguous translated residues. A V3J clonotype was defined by an identical inferred V gene, J gene, and CDR3 amino acid sequence. Percentage overlap between repertoires was computed as shared unique clonotypes divided by the size of the smaller repertoire. Repertoire richness was assessed with RTK rarefaction, the Chao1 estimator, and Recon v2.1 estimates of unobserved clonotypes. Generation probabilities for all TCRbeta clonotypes obtained by the gDNA method from a handful of donors were computed using OLGA. Not all clones reach the TCRdb copy of this immuneACCESS table, which keeps in-frame sequences only. Checked studies attribute under half of the gap to unresolved V genes and leave the rest unexplained. From that table come the V and J calls and clone size; the DNA was used to work out D and trimming. The sample profile shows about 2,200,000 clones; roughly 91% of them were found once. Approximately 1.7% of the sample is in the top ten clones.

Via the germline V gene (reference sequence), CDR1 is SEHNR and CDR2 FQNEAQ. A distance of 12 bases separates the germline ends of V and J, which lose 6 bases and 1 base respectively. Reading from cysteine to phenylalanine, the CDR3 counts 15 amino acids. The retained sequence is limited to the CDR3, 45 bases, with the frame set at the first base. Sample: naive CD8+ T cells from PBMCs. This specimen's cell subset or site label, per the study, means: CD45RA+CCR7+. The sequence links TRBV7-9 to TRBJ2-2; too little of a D gene remains to name it. The sequence was collected from a man aged 18 to 29 in good health. Some clones in this sample may be carry-over from other donors' samples. The DNA sequence is TGTGCCAGCAGATTTGGCCTAGGGAACACCGGGGAGCTGTTTTTT. It translates to CASRFGLGNTGELFF. Here the CDR3 is joined to the reference TRBV7-9 and TRBJ2-2 genes, and the full variable domain is: DTGVSQNPRHKITKRGQNVTFRCDPISEHNRLYWYRQTLGQGPEFLTYFQNEAQLEKSRLLSDRFSAERPKGSFSTLEIQRTEQGDSAMYLCASRFGLGNTGELFFGEGSRLTVL.